One and the same sample provided the 14 T cell receptor beta chains below, sequenced in a study. TCRdb re-derived calls from the 5' RACE reads in MiXCR, one entry per CDR3 protein. The table shows approximately 40,000 distinct CDR3 sequences, with 20% to 25% occurring only once. Tregs were sorted as CD4+CD25+CD127-/low cells. The sequenced material came from Tregs sorted from blood. These receptors were taken from a female donor with breast cancer.

As concerns this clonotype: This may be a read error: a much more frequent sequence differs by one nucleotide. The CDR3 loop is CASNSVGKGTGELFF. The CDR3 nucleotides are TGTGCCAGCAACTCTGTCGGGAAGGGCACCGGGGAGCTGTTTTTT. The chain has TRBV6-2 or TRBV6-3 and TRBJ2-2; maybe TRBD2 (5 bases). V gave up 7 bases and J gave up 4 bases, with 16 bases separating them. This CDR3 contains 15 residues. Germline V lookup: CDR1 MNHEY, CDR2 SVGEGT.

On this clonotype: A read error may explain this, as a much larger clone is one base away. The chain recombines TRBV5-1 with TRBJ1-1, with D unresolved. CDR3 length equals 14 residues. Germline lookup yields CDR1 SGHRS and CDR2 YFSETQ. This CDR3 is CASSLARLNTVAFF. The CDR3 coding sequence is TGCGCCAGCAGCTTGGCCAGGCTGAACACTGTAGCTTTCTTT. Using reference TRBV5-1 and TRBJ1-1 for the parts outside the CDR3, the full variable domain is KAGVTQTPRYLIKTRGQQVTLSCSPISGHRSVSWYQQTPGQGLQFLFEYFSETQRNKGNFPGRFSGRQFSNSRSEMNVSTLELGDSALYLCASSLARLNTVAFFGQGTRLTVV.

This clonotype has more than one count but fewer than ten. The chain is built from TRBV29-1 and TRBJ2-7; a weak D match, TRBD1 (6 bases). Germline V gene sequence: CDR1 SQVTM, CDR2 ANQGSEA. The CDR3 sequence is 11 residues long. Trimming removed 8 bases at V and 6 bases at J, with 14 bases between. Here the CDR3 reads CSFLRGGEQYF. DNA for the CDR3: TGCAGCTTCCTCAGGGGTGGCGAGCAGTACTTC.

Ten or more counts support this clonotype. The chain's CDR3 is CASSVGEWGTDTQYF. The CDR3 DNA reads TGTGCCAGCAGCGTAGGGGAGTGGGGCACAGATACGCAGTATTTT. The chain employs TRBV9 and TRBJ2-3, with D maybe TRBD2 (5 bases). The CDR3 sequence is 15 residues long. Per germline, CDR1 SGDLS and CDR2 YYNGEE. V lost 0 bases to trimming and J lost 1 base, with 9 bases between them.

This clonotype showed up just a few times. This chain uses TRBV12-3 or TRBV12-4 with TRBJ2-7; 9 nucleotides match TRBD2. The V and J ends lost 2 bases and 6 bases, in that order; junction bases with no gene match: 8. CDR3 length equals 15 residues. The chain's CDR3 is CASSLQAGGISEQYF. DNA for the CDR3: TGTGCCAGCAGTTTACAAGCGGGAGGAATCTCCGAGCAGTACTTC.

This clonotype was seen ten or more times. This sequence joins TRBV4-1 and TRBJ2-2, with D possibly matching TRBD1 (6 bases). V was trimmed by 3 bases and J by 1 base, leaving 21 bases between them. CDR3 length: 19 amino acids. Germline CDR1 and CDR2: MGHRA and YSYEKL. CDR3: CASSHAAVQLTGNTGELFF. In DNA form, the CDR3 reads TGCGCCAGCAGCCATGCGGCCGTACAGTTGACAGGGAACACCGGGGAGCTGTTTTTT.

The V call is TRBV20-1, the J call TRBJ1-5; TRBD1 might be the D (6 bases). Per the germline V gene, CDR1 is DFQATT and CDR2 is SNEGSKA (reference sequence). The CDR3 totals 16 residues. The ends were cut back, 6 bases at V and 1 base at J, with 19 bases in the middle. The CDR3 DNA is TGCAGTGCCCCCCAGGGGTATGGCGGGAGCAATCAGCCCCAGCATTTT. This gives the protein CSAPQGYGGSNQPQHF.

This clonotype was counted many times. V is TRBV5-1 and J is TRBJ2-7; TRBD1 is a possible D gene (6 bases). The CDR3 has 15 residues. The germline V and J ends were trimmed by 3 bases and 3 bases, with 16 bases remaining between them. Germline assignment: CDR1 SGHRS and CDR2 YFSETQ. The CDR3 spells CASSSTIYRDYEQYF. CDR3 sequence (DNA): TGCGCCAGCAGCTCAACGATCTACAGGGACTACGAGCAGTACTTC.

This clonotype was detected a few times. The chain recombines TRBV7-3 with TRBJ2-1, with D perhaps TRBD2 (6 bases). The CDR3 extends over 17 amino acids. Germline CDR1 reads SGHTA; CDR2 reads FQGTGA. V gave up 5 bases and J gave up 5 bases, with 22 bases separating them. CDR3 sequence reads: CASSPRPGTGEHNEQFF. The CDR3 region has the DNA TGTGCCAGCAGCCCAAGACCCGGGACGGGGGAACACAATGAGCAGTTCTTC.

This clonotype was detected many times. V gene TRBV4-2 combines with J gene TRBJ2-7, with 7 bases fitting TRBD1. Germline CDR1 LGHNA, CDR2 YNFKEQ. V shed 3 bases and J 0 bases; nucleotides not matched to a gene: 5. CDR3 size: 15 residues. The CDR3 nucleotides are TGTGCCAGCAGCCAGGTGACAGGGAACTCCTACGAGCAGTACTTC. This codes for CASSQVTGNSYEQYF.

At least ten counts were recorded for this clonotype. The chain joins TRBV6-6 to TRBJ1-1; the D is unclear. V lost 0 bases and J lost 0, with 8 bases in between. From germline, CDR1 is MNHNY and CDR2 SVGAGI (reference sequence). This CDR3 comprises 15 residues. DNA of the CDR3: TGTGCCAGCAGTTACTCGGCACAAATGAACACTGAAGCTTTCTTT. Protein sequence: CASSYSAQMNTEAFF.

This clonotype was recorded a few times. The gene calls are TRBV5-1 and TRBJ2-1, with D perhaps matching TRBD1 (5 bases). In germline, CDR1 is SGHRS, CDR2 YFSETQ. This CDR3 has 15 amino acids. The V end lost 0 bases, the J end lost 0 bases, and 7 bases lay between the germline ends. This CDR3 is CASSLGQISYNEQFF. The CDR3 DNA reads as TGCGCCAGCAGCTTGGGACAGATCTCCTACAATGAGCAGTTCTTC.

This clonotype was found many times. CDR3 DNA: TGTGCCAGCAGCCTACTAGCGAAAGAAGAGACCCAGTACTTC. Translating gives CASSLLAKEETQYF. The chain employs TRBV7-8 and TRBJ2-5; 7 positions agree with TRBD2. Germline V CDR1 and CDR2: SGHVS, FQNEAQ. J was trimmed by 3 bases and V by 5 bases; bases with no gene match: 6. There are 14 residues in the CDR3. Filled out from reference TRBV7-8 and TRBJ2-5, the complete variable domain reads GAGVSQSPRYKVAKRGQDVALRCDPISGHVSLFWYQQALGQGPEFLTYFQNEAQLDKSGLPSDRFFAERPEGSVSTLKIQRTQQEDSAVYLCASSLLAKEETQYFGPGTRLLVL.

In this sample, this clonotype turned up a few times. The V gene is TRBV6-5, the J gene TRBJ2-5, with D unclear. V was trimmed by 2 bases and J by 7 bases, leaving 5 bases between them. CDR3 size: 11 residues. Germline values: CDR1 MNHEY, CDR2 SVGAGI. In nucleotides, the CDR3 is TGTGCCAGCAGTTACCGTTGGACCCAGTACTTC. It yields the protein CASSYRWTQYF.